The TCR beta chain described here comes from a study of blood T cell repertoires in COVID-19 (dated by TCRdb to the early 2020s). Looking at the study overall: The collaborator samples originated in the United States, Italy and Spain and spanned the acute and convalescent phases of COVID-19. The prospective study material was composed of cDNA or gDNA derived from T cells, B-cell-depleted T cells, or PBMCs. Subjects who had been exposed to COVID-19, were actively infected with it, or had recovered from it provided the deeply sampled blood TCRbeta repertoires that made up the dataset. The repertoires were made available in a free public database intended to serve as a resource for research on the immune response to SARS-CoV-2. The samples were drawn from two sources: the first 160 participants of the ongoing ImmuneRACE study, and 1,254 subjects contributed by 6 global collaborators. Nearly every sample came with metadata listing a de-identified subject ID, COVID-19 status, age in years and sex. Where HLA class I and class II types were available, the types were taken from metadata supplied by the sample provider, not from assay-based typing. Beyond this particular receptor, the publication reports: The amount of clinical and demographic metadata varied by source and participant and was provided uncurated.

TCRbeta CDR3 regions were amplified from genomic DNA using the immunoSEQ Assay, a bias-controlled multiplex PCR. The authors processed their data as follows. The number of nucleated cells in each sample was estimated by amplification of reference gene primers within the assay. To quantify the absolute abundance of each unique TCRbeta CDR3 rearrangement, sequence reads were collapsed and filtered. For each sample, productive Simpson clonality was calculated as the square root of Simpson's diversity index across productive rearrangements. TCRdb holds this immuneACCESS table with in-frame rearrangements only. Some clones are missing; in checked studies, unresolved V genes explain under half, and the rest has no known cause. That table supplies the V and J calls and clone size; D and trimming were determined from the DNA. This sample is represented by approximately 270,000 clones; roughly 85% of them were singletons. Approximately 11% of the sample is held by the ten biggest clonotypes.

As concerns this clone: The antigen this receptor binds is unknown. No base quality information exists; no much larger clone differs at one position.

The collaborating institutions used their own protocols to collect whole blood in K2EDTA tubes. Collaborator samples were shipped for TCRbeta analysis as frozen whole blood, isolated PBMCs, or DNA extracted from either sample type. The sequenced material came from peripheral blood. The TCR comes from a woman aged 70-85 years with acute or convalescent COVID-19.

The DNA sequence reads TGTGCCAGCAGCCCAAGGAGGGGGCTTAACCCAATCGAAGAGCAGTTCTTC. The encoded protein is CASSPRRGLNPIEEQFF. The rearranged chain carries TRBV11-2 and TRBJ2-1, with TRBD1 perhaps the D gene, on 7 matching bases. From the cysteine through the phenylalanine, the CDR3 covers 17 amino acids. CDR3 DNA only is kept here, 51 bases in frame from base 1. At the junction V is shortened by 5 bases and J by 10 bases, with 27 bases in between. The germline V gene gives CDR1 as SGHAT and CDR2 as FQNNGV.